The source of this T cell receptor beta chain is a study of CD8 T cells in ankylosing spondylitis. Whole-study findings and limits: What appeared characteristic of ankylosing spondylitis blood was a TCR beta motif of under 10 highly homologous variants.

Researchers built TCR beta libraries using quantitative 5'-RACE with molecular barcodes. TCRdb re-called the 5' RACE reads with MiXCR, one entry per CDR3 protein. This table holds hundreds of thousands of distinct CDR3 sequences, roughly a quarter found once. In regard to this clonotype: The target antigen is unknown.

This CDR3 region has 15 residues. Trimming took 6 bases from V and 8 from J; bases not matched to a gene: 11. CDR1 LNHDA and CDR2 SQIVND come from the germline V gene (reference sequence). The chain is built from TRBV19 and TRBJ1-4, with 8 bases that match TRBD1. Material: blood, either unsorted or a sorted T cell fraction (not recorded which). This sequence originates from a male donor with ankylosing spondylitis. This CDR3 is CASSTRGQGREKLFF. DNA for the CDR3: TGTGCCAGTAGCACCCGCGGACAGGGAAGGGAAAAACTGTTTTTT.